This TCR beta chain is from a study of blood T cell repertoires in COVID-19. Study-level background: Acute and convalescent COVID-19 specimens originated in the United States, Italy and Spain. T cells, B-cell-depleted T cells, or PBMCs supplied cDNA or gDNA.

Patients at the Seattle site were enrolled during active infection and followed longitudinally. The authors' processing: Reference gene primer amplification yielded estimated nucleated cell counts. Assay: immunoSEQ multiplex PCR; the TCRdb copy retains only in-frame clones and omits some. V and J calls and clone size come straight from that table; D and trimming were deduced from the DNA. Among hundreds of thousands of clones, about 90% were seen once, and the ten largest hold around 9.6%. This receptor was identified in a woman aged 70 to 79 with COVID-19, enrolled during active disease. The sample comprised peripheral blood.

Here the CDR3 reads CASRIQGPGDTQYF. CDR3 bases: TGTGCCAGCAGGATCCAGGGCCCTGGAGATACGCAGTATTTT. This rearrangement joins TRBV5-5 to TRBJ2-3, with a tentative D call TRBD1 (5 bases). V dropped 5 bases and J dropped 5 bases, with 15 bases sitting between them. CDR3 size: 14 residues. Germline V CDR1 and CDR2: SGHKS, YYEKEE (reference sequence).